This entry lists 29 T cell receptor beta chains sequenced from one sample in a study of CD8+CD57+ T cells in acquired aplastic anemia. For CDR3 and TCR beta VDJ profiling, genomic DNA was the template used. In TCRdb, the reads were re-called with MiXCR into one record per CDR3 protein. The sample lists 40,000 or so distinct CDR3 sequences; more than 65% were seen once. The specimen sequenced was sorted CD4+, CD8+, or CD8+CD57+ T cells (not recorded which) from PBMCs. The origin of the receptors is a human donor in good health, serving as a control.

At least ten counts were recorded for this clonotype. The chain couples TRBV15 to TRBJ1-4; D might be TRBD1 (5 bases). Trimming stripped 0 bases from V and 5 bases from J, with 10 bases between. Germline assignment: CDR1 LNHNV and CDR2 YYDKDF (reference sequence). CDR3 size: 15 residues. The CDR3 DNA is TGTGCCACCAGCAGAGAGGGGCAGAAAAATGAAAAACTGTTTTTT. Protein product: CATSREGQKNEKLFF.

This sequence joins TRBV10-3 and TRBJ2-7, with unresolved D. Germline CDR1 is ENHRY and CDR2 is SYGVKD. There are 15 residues in the CDR3. V dropped 0 bases and J dropped 2 bases, with 11 bases sitting between them. DNA for the CDR3: TGTGCCATCAGTGAGTCGATACTTGGGGCCTACGAGCAGTACTTC. It yields the protein CAISESILGAYEQYF.

The chain uses TRBV10-3 and TRBJ2-7; D is unresolved. V lost 5 bases and J 7 bases, leaving 12 bases between the germline ends. CDR1 and CDR2 from the germline V gene are ENHRY and SYGVKD. CDR3 size: 12 residues. The chain's CDR3 is CAISSGLGEQYF. The CDR3 DNA reads TGTGCCATCAGTTCAGGATTGGGGGAGCAGTACTTC.

The chain joins TRBV5-1 to TRBJ1-1; the D gene is possibly TRBD1 (6 bases). This CDR3 is 16 amino acids long. Germline CDR1 SGHRS, CDR2 YFSETQ. Trimming left V 0 bases short and J 1 base short, with 13 bases between. The CDR3 coding sequence is TGCGCCAGCAGCTTGGAACAGGGAGGGGGGAACACTGAAGCTTTCTTT. Translation gives CASSLEQGGGNTEAFF.

This chain links TRBV2 with TRBJ1-5; no clear D gene. Germline V gives CDR1 SNHLY, CDR2 FYNNEI. CDR3 size: 15 residues. Trimming removed 4 bases at V and 4 bases at J, with 14 bases between. Here the CDR3 reads CASSVGPRRNQPQHF. The DNA of the CDR3 is TGTGCCAGCAGTGTAGGTCCAAGACGAAATCAGCCCCAGCATTTT. Complete variable domain (other parts from reference TRBV2 and TRBJ1-5): EPEVTQTPSHQVTQMGQEVILRCVPISNHLYFYWYRQILGQKVEFLVSFYNNEISEKSEIFDDQFSVERPDGSNFTLKIRSTKLEDSAMYFCASSVGPRRNQPQHFGDGTRLSIL.

V usage is TRBV7-6 and J usage is TRBJ1-1, with D uncertain. Germline V gene data show CDR1 as SGHVS and CDR2 as FNYEAQ. This CDR3 region has 13 residues. Trimming cost V 4 bases and J 6 bases, with 12 bases left between them. The CDR3 here is CASSSFHGAEAFF. The CDR3 bases are TGTGCCAGCAGCTCTTTTCACGGTGCTGAAGCTTTCTTT.

The V gene is TRBV20-1, the J gene TRBJ2-3, with 14 bases lining up with TRBD2. The CDR3 is made up of 15 amino acids. CDR1 DFQATT and CDR2 SNEGSKA come from the germline V gene (reference sequence). Losses at the gene ends were 5 bases for V and 3 bases for J; bases not matched to a gene: 4. The CDR3 DNA reads TGCAGTGCTCGGACTAGCGGGGGGTCTACAGATACGCAGTATTTT. This codes for CSARTSGGSTDTQYF.

The chain combines TRBV24-1 with TRBJ2-5; 7 bases match TRBD2. The CDR3 is 17 amino acids. The J segment lost 4 bases and the V segment lost 5 bases, leaving 15 bases of the junction unmatched. Germline V CDR1 and CDR2: KGHDR, SFDVKD. The CDR3 here is CATSGTRRGGAGETQYF. Written as DNA, the CDR3 is TGTGCCACCAGTGGGACGAGGCGCGGGGGTGCCGGAGAGACCCAGTACTTC.

The chain's CDR3 is CSASLQGMNYGYTF. The DNA for the CDR3 is TGCAGTGCTAGTCTACAGGGGATGAACTATGGCTACACCTTC. V usage is TRBV20-1 and J usage is TRBJ1-2, with 7 bases that match TRBD1. V lost 3 bases and J lost 2; bases outside the gene matches: 6. The CDR3 runs 14 residues. CDR1 and CDR2 from the germline V gene are DFQATT and SNEGSKA (reference sequence).

Sample share makes this clonotype medium-sized. This sequence joins TRBV6-1 and TRBJ2-7, with D unresolved. V dropped 6 bases and J dropped 1 base, with 7 bases sitting between them. The germline V gene encodes CDR1 MNHNS and CDR2 SASEGT. The CDR3 is made up of 12 amino acids. The CDR3: CASSSSSYEQYF. In DNA form, the CDR3 reads TGTGCCAGCAGCTCTTCTTCCTACGAGCAGTACTTC.

The count of this clonotype is one. The rearrangement uses TRBV5-1 and TRBJ2-7; 7 nucleotides align to TRBD1. The CDR3 runs to 13 residues. CDR1 and CDR2 (germline): SGHRS, YFSETQ. Trimming removed 4 bases from V and 7 bases from J; junction bases left unmatched: 8. The CDR3 sequence is CASSENRGQEQYF. The CDR3 DNA reads as TGCGCCAGCAGCGAAAACAGGGGTCAAGAGCAGTACTTC.

The V gene is TRBV10-3, the J gene TRBJ2-7; D perhaps matches TRBD1 (5 bases). V was trimmed by 5 bases and J by 1 base, leaving 9 bases between them. The CDR3 has 13 residues. CDR1 and CDR2 (germline): ENHRY, SYGVKD. CDR3 in DNA: TGTGCCATCAGTCCAGGGATGTCCTACGAGCAGTACTTC. This encodes CAISPGMSYEQYF.

V gene TRBV2 combines with J gene TRBJ2-2; no reliable D call. The CDR3 contains 14 residues. V was clipped by 6 bases and J by 2 bases, with 10 bases between them. Germline-derived CDR1 and CDR2 are SNHLY and FYNNEI. The CDR3 nucleotides read TGTGCCAGCAGGGTCGGCGGTAACACCGGGGAGCTGTTTTTT. Its protein is CASRVGGNTGELFF.

This clonotype has just one count. This sequence joins TRBV2 and TRBJ1-1; no definite D call. Germline CDR1 reads SNHLY; CDR2 reads FYNNEI. CDR3 length: 13 amino acids. Trimming removed 4 bases at V and 1 base at J, with 7 bases between. CDR3 region: CASSVDKNTEAFF. CDR3 nucleotides: TGTGCCAGCAGTGTCGACAAGAACACTGAAGCTTTCTTT.

This sequence joins TRBV7-2 and TRBJ1-2, with no clear D. The germline V and J ends were trimmed by 0 bases and 7 bases, with 24 bases remaining between them. This CDR3 region has 18 residues. Per the germline V gene, CDR1 is SGHTA and CDR2 is FQGNSA. DNA of the CDR3: TGTGCCAGCAGCTTAGCTCCCGGGGATGCCCTCCCGACATTTGGCTACACCTTC. It translates to CASSLAPGDALPTFGYTF.

This sequence joins TRBV29-1 and TRBJ2-7; 11 bases fit TRBD1. Germline assignment: CDR1 SQVTM and CDR2 ANQGSEA. V was pared by 4 bases and J by 4 bases, with 12 bases of the junction left unmatched. The CDR3 length is 16 residues. Here the CDR3 reads CSVGGTGGLGRYEQYF. DNA of the CDR3: TGCAGCGTTGGTGGGACAGGGGGTCTCGGCCGTTACGAGCAGTACTTC.

This chain's CDR3 is CASSPGQLYEQYF. For the CDR3, the DNA is TGTGCCAGCAGCCCGGGACAGCTATACGAGCAGTACTTC. The rearrangement links TRBV7-9 to TRBJ2-7; 7 bases agree with TRBD1. Germline trimming cut 5 bases from V and 4 bases from J; bases unmatched to any gene: 5. The germline V gene encodes CDR1 SEHNR and CDR2 FQNEAQ (reference sequence). The CDR3 covers 13 residues.

The chain is built from TRBV9 and TRBJ2-7, with D possibly being TRBD2 (6 bases). The V gene's germline CDR1 is SGDLS and CDR2 YYNGEE. CDR3 size: 16 residues. V dropped 0 bases and J dropped 4 bases, with 17 bases sitting between them. CDR3 nucleotide sequence: TGTGCCAGCAGCGTAGCTTGGGGGGAGCGATATTACGAGCAGTACGTC. This gives the protein CASSVAWGERYYEQYV.

The gene calls are TRBV29-1 and TRBJ2-5; 10 nucleotides line up with TRBD2. The V gene's germline CDR1 is SQVTM and CDR2 ANQGSEA. Unmatched junction bases numbered 5, after V lost 5 bases and J lost 5 bases. The CDR3 length is 13 residues. DNA of the CDR3: TGCAGCGTTAGGCTAGCGGGGGATGAGACCCAGTACTTC. As protein: CSVRLAGDETQYF.

This clonotype was detected once. Here the CDR3 DNA reads TGTGCCAGCAGTGTTGACAGGGATGGTGGCTACACCTTC. Protein: CASSVDRDGGYTF. The chain recombines TRBV2 with TRBJ1-2; 7 bases are a match to TRBD1. Trimming removed 4 bases from V and 7 bases from J; junction bases left unmatched: 6. The CDR3 is 13 amino acids. The germline CDR1 and CDR2 sequences are SNHLY and FYNNEI.

This clonotype is medium-sized within its sample. V is TRBV4-3 and J is TRBJ2-7; D is unclear. The CDR3 is 13 residues long. The V gene lost 0 bases and the J gene lost 6 bases, with 9 bases spanning the gap. Germline CDR1 and CDR2: LGHNA and YSLEER. The CDR3 region is CASSQDIIREQYF. The CDR3 nucleotides are TGCGCCAGCAGCCAAGATATCATCCGCGAGCAGTACTTC.

CDR3 amino acids: CATSRSPDRRETQYF. CDR3 in DNA: TGTGCCACCAGCAGATCGCCGGACAGGCGCGAGACCCAGTACTTC. The chain has TRBV15 and TRBJ2-5; 7 nucleotides line up with TRBD1. The length of the CDR3 is 15 residues. The V gene end was trimmed by 2 bases and the J gene end by 5 bases; junction bases not matched to a gene: 8. Germline V gives CDR1 LNHNV, CDR2 YYDKDF (reference sequence). Full variable domain (rest looked up from reference TRBV15 and TRBJ2-5): DAMVIQNPRYQVTQFGKPVTLSCSQTLNHNVMYWYQQKSSQAPKLLFHYYDKDFNNEADTPDNFQSRRPNTSFCFLDIRSPGLGDTAMYLCATSRSPDRRETQYFGPGTRLLVL.

This sequence joins TRBV19 and TRBJ1-1; TRBD1 is a possible D gene (6 bases). Trimming removed 10 bases at V and 8 bases at J, with 14 bases between. The CDR3 is 11 amino acids. The germline V gene encodes CDR1 LNHDA and CDR2 SQIVND (reference sequence). Written as DNA, the CDR3 is TGTGCCATTCAAGCAGGGGTAGAAGCTTTCTTT. Amino acids: CAIQAGVEAFF.

The chain uses TRBV20-1 and TRBJ1-1; D remains ambiguous. CDR3 length: 10 amino acids. Trimming removed 6 bases at V and 1 base at J, with 3 bases between. CDR1 DFQATT and CDR2 SNEGSKA come from the germline V gene (reference sequence). This CDR3 reads CSARNTEAFF. The DNA for the CDR3 is TGCAGTGCGAGGAACACTGAAGCTTTCTTT.

The chain employs TRBV19 and TRBJ1-1; no reliable D call. Germline V gene data show CDR1 as LNHDA and CDR2 as SQIVND (reference sequence). This CDR3 is 15 amino acids long. Trimming shortened V by 3 bases and J by 2 bases, and 13 bases separated the two germline ends. CDR3 region: CASSINDPRNTEAFF. The CDR3, as DNA: TGTGCCAGTAGTATTAACGACCCCAGAAACACTGAAGCTTTCTTT. Filled out from reference TRBV19 and TRBJ1-1, the complete variable domain reads DGGITQSPKYLFRKEGQNVTLSCEQNLNHDAMYWYRQDPGQGLRLIYYSQIVNDFQKGDIAEGYSVSREKKESFPLTVTSAQKNPTAFYLCASSINDPRNTEAFFGQGTRLTVV.

The rearrangement uses TRBV2 and TRBJ2-6; D perhaps matches TRBD1 (7 bases). The CDR3 sequence is 16 residues long. Germline V CDR1 and CDR2: SNHLY, FYNNEI. V lost 6 bases to trimming and J lost 0 bases, with 12 bases between them. This CDR3 is CASRRDSISGANVLTF. The CDR3 DNA reads as TGTGCCAGCAGGCGGGACAGTATCTCTGGGGCCAACGTCCTGACTTTC.

The rearrangement links TRBV11-1 to TRBJ2-3; D is uncertain. This CDR3 has 15 residues. V dropped 5 bases and J dropped 0 bases, with 12 bases sitting between them. CDR1 SGHAT and CDR2 FQDESV come from the germline V gene (reference sequence). The CDR3 loop reads CASSQLSASTDTQYF. The DNA for the CDR3 is TGTGCCAGCAGCCAATTAAGTGCTAGCACAGATACGCAGTATTTT.

This clonotype was counted only a few times. The gene calls are TRBV12-3 or TRBV12-4 and TRBJ1-2; TRBD1 matches at 12 bases. J was trimmed by 8 bases and V by 6 bases; bases with no gene match: 4. This CDR3 is 13 amino acids long. As DNA, the CDR3 is TGTGCCAGCAGGGGACAGGGGGCGGGGGGCTACACCTTC. This translates into CASRGQGAGGYTF.

This chain connects TRBV19 to TRBJ1-4; weak D call: TRBD1 (5 bases). The CDR3 covers 14 residues. Per the germline V gene, CDR1 is LNHDA and CDR2 is SQIVND (reference sequence). Trimming cost V 6 bases and J 2 bases, with 10 bases left between them. This CDR3 is CASRKDTTNEKLFF. CDR3 DNA sequence: TGTGCCAGTAGAAAGGACACCACTAATGAAAAACTGTTTTTT.